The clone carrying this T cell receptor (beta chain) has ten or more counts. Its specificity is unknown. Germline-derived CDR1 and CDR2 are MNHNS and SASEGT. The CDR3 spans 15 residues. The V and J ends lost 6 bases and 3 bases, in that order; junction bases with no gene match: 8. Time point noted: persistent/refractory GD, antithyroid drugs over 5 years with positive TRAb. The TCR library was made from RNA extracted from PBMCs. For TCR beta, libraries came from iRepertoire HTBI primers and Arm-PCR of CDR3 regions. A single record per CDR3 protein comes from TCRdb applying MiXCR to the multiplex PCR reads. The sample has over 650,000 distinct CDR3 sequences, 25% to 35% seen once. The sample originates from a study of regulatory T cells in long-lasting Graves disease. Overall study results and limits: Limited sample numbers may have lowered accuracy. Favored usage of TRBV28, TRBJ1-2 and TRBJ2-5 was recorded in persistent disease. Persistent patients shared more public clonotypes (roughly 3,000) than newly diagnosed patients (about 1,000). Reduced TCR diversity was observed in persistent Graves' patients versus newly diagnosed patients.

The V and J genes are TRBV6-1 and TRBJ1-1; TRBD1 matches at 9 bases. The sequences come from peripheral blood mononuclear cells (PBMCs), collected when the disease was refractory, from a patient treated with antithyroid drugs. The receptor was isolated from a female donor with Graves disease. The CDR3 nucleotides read TGTGCCAGCAGCCACTTGACAGGGGGATACACTGAAGCTTTCTTT. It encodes CASSHLTGGYTEAFF.